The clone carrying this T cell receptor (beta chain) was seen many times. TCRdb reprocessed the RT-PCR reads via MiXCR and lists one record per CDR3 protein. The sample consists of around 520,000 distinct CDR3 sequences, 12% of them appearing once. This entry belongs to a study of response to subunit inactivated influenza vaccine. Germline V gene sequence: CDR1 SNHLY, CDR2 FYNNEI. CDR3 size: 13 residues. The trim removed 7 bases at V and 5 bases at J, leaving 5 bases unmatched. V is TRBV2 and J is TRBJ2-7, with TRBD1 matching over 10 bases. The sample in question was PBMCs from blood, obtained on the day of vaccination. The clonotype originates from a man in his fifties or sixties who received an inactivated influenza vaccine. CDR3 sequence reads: CASKRDRGHEQYF. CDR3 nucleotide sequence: TGTGCCAGCAAGCGGGACAGGGGTCACGAGCAGTACTTC.